This T cell receptor beta chain came from a study of CD8+ T cells in alopecia areata. V was pared by 3 bases and J by 5 bases, with 5 bases between. This CDR3 has 13 residues. The V gene's germline CDR1 is KGHSH and CDR2 LQKENI. In this sample, this clone turned up a few times. cDNA prepared by RNA extraction and subsequent reverse transcription served as the template for sequencing. Only in-frame clones appear in the TCRdb table, and some are missing; sequencing was by immunoSEQ multiplex PCR. The repertoire holds some 150,000 clones, with roughly 61% as singletons. This TCR was recovered from a human donor with alopecia areata. Sequenced material: CD4+ T cells sorted from blood, taken at week 0. This chain connects TRBV18 to TRBJ1-6, with D uncertain. DNA for the CDR3: TGTGCCAGCTCACCTACGGATAATTCACCCCTCCACTTT. This gives the protein CASSPTDNSPLHF.